Listed below are T cell receptor beta chains from one sample, sequenced in a study of molecular identifiers for immune sequencing clone quantification. TCRdb used MiXCR to reprocess the PCR reads, holding one entry per CDR3 protein. This repertoire shows about half a million distinct CDR3 sequences, roughly 25% found once; its top ten account for 0.7% to 0.9%. Sequencing was done on a sample of naive CD8+ T cells from blood, with Jurkat cell RNA spiked in. The source of these receptors is a human donor in good health. Some libraries in this study had Jurkat cell RNA spiked in. The CDR3 runs from the conserved cysteine through the conserved F or W. The order of the fields is CDR3 DNA, CDR3 protein, V gene, J gene, D gene, clone size. The D gene is left open where the match is weak. The size of a clone is reported for some rows only, either as once, few or many, or as a class for expanded clones.

DNA: TGCAGTGCTATAGGGTTGAAGGTCCAATGGGAGAACACTGAAGCTTTCTTT
CDR3: CSAIGLKVQWENTEAFF
V: TRBV20-1
J: TRBJ1-1
D: .
size: many

DNA: TGTGCCTGGATCAACCCGGGAGGCGAGACCCAGTACTTC
CDR3: CAWINPGGETQYF
V: TRBV30
J: TRBJ2-5
D: TRBD2
size: many

DNA: TGCAGTGCTAGAGTCTCCGGGCTGGGATTGGGCGAGCAGTACTTC
CDR3: CSARVSGLGLGEQYF
V: TRBV20-1
J: TRBJ2-7
D: .
size: few

DNA: TGTGCCAGCGGGCTAGCGGGAGCCTCATTCCGCACAGATACGCAGTATTTT
CDR3: CASGLAGASFRTDTQYF
V: TRBV7-9
J: TRBJ2-3
D: TRBD2
size: many

DNA: TGTGCCAGCAGCTCGGAAACCCGGGAGTACTTC
CDR3: CASSSETREYF
V: TRBV7-9
J: TRBJ2-5
D: .
size: few

DNA: TGTGCCAGCAGCACTACAGGGGTTCAGCCCCAGCGTTTT
CDR3: CASSTTGVQPQRF
V: TRBV28
J: TRBJ1-5
D: TRBD1
size: .

DNA: TGTGCCAGTAGTCCTGGGACCGGGCTGCACACTGAAGCTTTCTTT
CDR3: CASSPGTGLHTEAFF
V: TRBV19
J: TRBJ1-1
D: .
size: .

DNA: TGTGCCAGCAGTTATGTGGGGTACAATCAGCCCCAGCATTTT
CDR3: CASSYVGYNQPQHF
V: TRBV6-2/TRBV6-3
J: TRBJ1-5
D: .
size: few

DNA: TGCAGCTCCACCCTGAGGGGGGCCGGAGAGACCCAGTACTTC
CDR3: CSSTLRGAGETQYF
V: TRBV29-1
J: TRBJ2-5
D: .
size: many

DNA: TGTGCCAGTAGTTGGGGGCAGCACACTGAAGCTTTCTTT
CDR3: CASSWGQHTEAFF
V: TRBV19
J: TRBJ1-1
D: .
size: few

DNA: TGTGCCAGCAGCCGTGATGGGACTATCAATGAGCAGTTCTTC
CDR3: CASSRDGTINEQFF
V: TRBV7-9
J: TRBJ2-1
D: TRBD2
size: few

DNA: TGTGCCAGCAGTGCGGGGGGGACAGGGTCAGATACGCAGTATTTT
CDR3: CASSAGGTGSDTQYF
V: TRBV12-3/TRBV12-4
J: TRBJ2-3
D: .
size: many

DNA: TGTGCCAGTAGTGCGGGGATCTATGGCTACACCTTC
CDR3: CASSAGIYGYTF
V: TRBV19
J: TRBJ1-2
D: .
size: .

DNA: TGTGCCAGCAGCTTAGGCAGTCTCTCTGGGGCCAACGTCCTGACTTTC
CDR3: CASSLGSLSGANVLTF
V: TRBV5-6
J: TRBJ2-6
D: .
size: few

DNA: TGTGCCAGCAGCGGCTCGGGACTACCCACTCCCAATGAGCAGTTCTTC
CDR3: CASSGSGLPTPNEQFF
V: TRBV9
J: TRBJ2-1
D: TRBD2
size: few

DNA: TGCAGTGCTAGAGACCTTAGCGGGAGGTCCTACGAGCAGTACTTC
CDR3: CSARDLSGRSYEQYF
V: TRBV20-1
J: TRBJ2-7
D: TRBD2
size: few

DNA: TGTGCCAGCAGCTTGATGAGCTCCTATAATTCACCCCTCCACTTT
CDR3: CASSLMSSYNSPLHF
V: TRBV7-6
J: TRBJ1-6
D: .
size: few

DNA: TGTGCCAGCAGCTTAGTAGCGGGGAACCAAGAGACCCAGTACTTC
CDR3: CASSLVAGNQETQYF
V: TRBV7-9
J: TRBJ2-5
D: TRBD2
size: many

DNA: TGCAGCGTTGAGACACCCGTGACAAACTCCTACGAGCAGTACTTC
CDR3: CSVETPVTNSYEQYF
V: TRBV29-1
J: TRBJ2-7
D: .
size: few

DNA: TGTGCCAGCAGCTTAGTTCGGGGACTAGCCAAAAACATTCAGTACTTC
CDR3: CASSLVRGLAKNIQYF
V: TRBV7-9
J: TRBJ2-4
D: .
size: many

DNA: TGCGCCAGCAGCTACGACAGTTACGAGCAGTACTTC
CDR3: CASSYDSYEQYF
V: TRBV5-1
J: TRBJ2-7
D: .
size: many

DNA: TGCAGTGCCCCAACTAGGGTAGCACCGGGGGGCACTGAAGCTTTCTTT
CDR3: CSAPTRVAPGGTEAFF
V: TRBV20-1
J: TRBJ1-1
D: .
size: many

DNA: TGTGCCAGCAGCTTAAACCAGGGTTCCTACAATGAGCAGTTCTTC
CDR3: CASSLNQGSYNEQFF
V: TRBV7-9
J: TRBJ2-1
D: .
size: many

DNA: TGTGCCAGCAGCTTTCAACCAGGGCCTAACTATGGCTACACCTTC
CDR3: CASSFQPGPNYGYTF
V: TRBV7-2
J: TRBJ1-2
D: .
size: few

DNA: TGCGCCAGCAGCCCTTCGACAGGGGATGGAACCGGGGAGCTGTTTTTT
CDR3: CASSPSTGDGTGELFF
V: TRBV5-1
J: TRBJ2-2
D: TRBD1
size: few

DNA: TGCACCATGGAAAAAAACTCCGATACGCAATATTTT
CDR3: CTMEKNSDTQYF
V: TRBV29-1
J: TRBJ2-3
D: .
size: .

DNA: TGCGCCAGCAGCCAAGATACGGACAGGGGCAATGAGCAGTTCTTC
CDR3: CASSQDTDRGNEQFF
V: TRBV4-3
J: TRBJ2-1
D: TRBD1
size: many

DNA: TGTGCCAGCAGTTCCCCGTTTCTCCCGTCTGGGGCCAACGTCCCGACTTTC
CDR3: CASSSPFLPSGANVPTF
V: TRBV28
J: TRBJ2-6
D: .
size: .

DNA: TGTGCCAGCAGTGAACCTCCCCAGAGCTCTGGAAACACCATATATTTT
CDR3: CASSEPPQSSGNTIYF
V: TRBV2
J: TRBJ1-3
D: .
size: many

DNA: TGTGCCAGCAGGCCCCCGGACAGCCTAGGCTATGGCTACACCTTC
CDR3: CASRPPDSLGYGYTF
V: TRBV7-2
J: TRBJ1-2
D: .
size: many

DNA: TGTGCCAGCAGTTACTCGACGGCAGGGGGCGGCTATGGCTACACCTTC
CDR3: CASSYSTAGGGYGYTF
V: TRBV6-5
J: TRBJ1-2
D: TRBD1
size: .

DNA: TGTGCCAGCAGCGTAGCGGCTGGCGGGGGGACCTACGAGCAGTACTTC
CDR3: CASSVAAGGGTYEQYF
V: TRBV9
J: TRBJ2-7
D: TRBD2
size: .

DNA: TGTGCCAGCAGTTTAAAACGGGGCGAACTCTCCCACGAGCAGTACTTC
CDR3: CASSLKRGELSHEQYF
V: TRBV12-3/TRBV12-4
J: TRBJ2-7
D: .
size: .

DNA: TGTGCCAGCAGCTTGCGGCATACCCTGACCGGGGAGCTGTTTTTT
CDR3: CASSLRHTLTGELFF
V: TRBV5-6
J: TRBJ2-2
D: .
size: few

DNA: TGTGCCAGCAGCACGACAGGGAAGACAGATACGCAGTATTTT
CDR3: CASSTTGKTDTQYF
V: TRBV5-4
J: TRBJ2-3
D: TRBD1
size: many

DNA: TGTGCCAGCAGTTACTCGACGTCTGGAGCGGCAGATACGCAGTATTTT
CDR3: CASSYSTSGAADTQYF
V: TRBV6-5
J: TRBJ2-3
D: .
size: many

DNA: TGTGCCAGCAGTCAACCTCTACCCGGGGAGGGGGCACGGTACGAGCAGTACTTC
CDR3: CASSQPLPGEGARYEQYF
V: TRBV6-5
J: TRBJ2-7
D: .
size: few

DNA: TGCAGTGCTAGAGATTGGCTGGGCGGTCTAGCGGGAGATTTGGATACGCAGTATTTT
CDR3: CSARDWLGGLAGDLDTQYF
V: TRBV20-1
J: TRBJ2-3
D: TRBD2
size: once

DNA: TGTGCCAGCAGCTTAGTCCAAGAGCCCCAGTCCTTC
CDR3: CASSLVQEPQSF
V: TRBV7-9
J: TRBJ2-5
D: .
size: once

DNA: TGTGCCAGCAGCTTAGCATTGGTTGGGAGCAGTCAGCCCCAGCATTTT
CDR3: CASSLALVGSSQPQHF
V: TRBV7-9
J: TRBJ1-5
D: .
size: .

DNA: TGTGCCAGTAGCGCCGGGAATGAGAACAATGAGCAGTTCTTC
CDR3: CASSAGNENNEQFF
V: TRBV19
J: TRBJ2-1
D: .
size: .

DNA: TGTGCCAGCAGTGGGGCCGAGCAGTACTTC
CDR3: CASSGAEQYF
V: TRBV28
J: TRBJ2-7
D: .
size: many

DNA: TGCGCCAGCAGCCCCGGCGTCAGCTCCTACGAGCAGTACTTC
CDR3: CASSPGVSSYEQYF
V: TRBV4-1
J: TRBJ2-7
D: .
size: .

DNA: TGTGCCACCCGTACAGGGACTAGCGGGGAGTACTTC
CDR3: CATRTGTSGEYF
V: TRBV7-2
J: TRBJ2-4
D: TRBD2
size: many

DNA: TGTGCCAGCAGCTCGAGCCCCCACCAGCCCCAGCACTTT
CDR3: CASSSSPHQPQHF
V: TRBV11-2
J: TRBJ1-5
D: .
size: few

DNA: TGCGCCAGCAGCCCTTTCCGAGCTAACTATGGCTACACCTTC
CDR3: CASSPFRANYGYTF
V: TRBV4-1
J: TRBJ1-2
D: .
size: many

DNA: TGTGCCAGCAGCTTCCCTCCCGGACCCGCGATTGAGACCCAGTACTTC
CDR3: CASSFPPGPAIETQYF
V: TRBV7-9
J: TRBJ2-5
D: .
size: few

DNA: TGCGCCAGCAGCCAAACGCCGGCAAACACTGAAGCTTTCTTT
CDR3: CASSQTPANTEAFF
V: TRBV4-1
J: TRBJ1-1
D: .
size: .

DNA: TGTGCCAGCAGCACACAGGGGCTGAACACTGAAGCTTTCTTT
CDR3: CASSTQGLNTEAFF
V: TRBV9
J: TRBJ1-1
D: TRBD1
size: many

DNA: TGTGCCAGCAGCTTTCGGACAGGGGGCCTGACCGGGGAGCTGTTTTTT
CDR3: CASSFRTGGLTGELFF
V: TRBV11-2
J: TRBJ2-2
D: TRBD1
size: .

DNA: TGTGCCAGCAGTGAAGCGCCCTTAACCTCCGAGCAGTACTTC
CDR3: CASSEAPLTSEQYF
V: TRBV6-1
J: TRBJ2-7
D: .
size: few

DNA: .
CDR3: CASSLVGAGTTGALF
V: TRBV7-9
J: TRBJ1-1
D: .
size: .

DNA: TGTGCCAGCAGCTCTTCCCCTAGCCGAGCCTCCTACGAGCAGTACTTC
CDR3: CASSSSPSRASYEQYF
V: TRBV7-9
J: TRBJ2-7
D: .
size: once

DNA: TGTGCCAGCAGCACAAACACAAACACAGATACGCAGTATTTT
CDR3: CASSTNTNTDTQYF
V: TRBV7-3
J: TRBJ2-3
D: .
size: few